This T cell receptor beta chain emerged from a study of T-cell reconstitution after alpha-beta-depleted transplantation in children. General observations from the study: Reports say that about two months after transplant, the alpha-beta T cells came out of several hundred graft clones that had expanded.

Comments on this clonotype: Its specificity is unknown.

Unique molecular identifiers were used to barcode this TCRbeta library. Using its own MiXCR run on the PCR reads, TCRdb lists one record per CDR3 protein. The sample carries about a million distinct CDR3 sequences, less than 30% recorded once. The starting material was PBMCs, mostly from graft donor cells, obtained 360 days after TCRalphabeta/CD19-depleted stem cell transplant. This sequence was found in a boy under two years old who had a stem cell transplant for SCID, so the T cells may come from the graft donor.

The CDR3: CASSLDSGLGNEQFF. The CDR3 DNA reads TGCGCCAGCAGCTTGGATTCGGGTTTGGGAAATGAGCAGTTCTTC. This chain links TRBV5-1 with TRBJ2-1; D unclear. The V end lost 0 bases, the J end lost 7 bases, and 14 bases lay between the germline ends. Germline loops: CDR1 SGHRS, CDR2 YFSETQ. The CDR3 sequence is 15 residues long.